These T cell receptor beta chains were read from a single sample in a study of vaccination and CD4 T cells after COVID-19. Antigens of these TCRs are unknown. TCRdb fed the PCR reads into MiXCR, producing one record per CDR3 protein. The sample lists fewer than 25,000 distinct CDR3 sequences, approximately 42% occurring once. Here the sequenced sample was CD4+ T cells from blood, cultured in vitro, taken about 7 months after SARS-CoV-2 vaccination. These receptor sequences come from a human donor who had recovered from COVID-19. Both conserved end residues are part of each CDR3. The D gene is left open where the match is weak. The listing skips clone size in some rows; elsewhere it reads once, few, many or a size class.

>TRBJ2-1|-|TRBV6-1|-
TGTGCCAGCAGTCTAAGCGACTCCTACAATGAGCAGTTCTTC
CASSLSDSYNEQFF
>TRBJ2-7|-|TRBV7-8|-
TGTGCCAGCAGACCCCAGGATTTGGCCGGCTACTCCTACGAGCAGTACTTC
CASRPQDLAGYSYEQYF
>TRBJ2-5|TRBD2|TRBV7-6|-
TGTGCCAGCAGCATCACTAGCGGAGGGGGCCAAGAGACCCAGTACTTC
CASSITSGGGQETQYF
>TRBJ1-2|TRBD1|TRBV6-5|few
TGTGCCAGCAGTTACAGGACAGGGGTCGCTCATGGCTACACCTTC
CASSYRTGVAHGYTF
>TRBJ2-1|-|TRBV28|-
TGTGCCAGCAACACAGGTATCTCCTACAATGAGCAGTTCTTC
CASNTGISYNEQFF
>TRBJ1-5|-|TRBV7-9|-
TGTGCCAGCAGCGGGGGGACGGACTCAACCGGGGGACTAAATCAGCCCCAGCATTTT
CASSGGTDSTGGLNQPQHF
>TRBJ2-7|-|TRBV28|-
TGTGCCAGCAGACTGAGGGGCTACGAGCAGTACTTC
CASRLRGYEQYF
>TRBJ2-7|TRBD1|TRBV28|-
TGTGCCAGCAGGGGACAGGGTTCCTACGAGCAGTACTTC
CASRGQGSYEQYF
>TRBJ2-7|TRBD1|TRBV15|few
TGTGCCACCAGCGGAGGACAGGAGTTCGACGAGCAGTACTTC
CATSGGQEFDEQYF
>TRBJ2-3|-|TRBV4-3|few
TGCGCCAGCAGCCAAGAGGTAGCGATCACAGATACGCAGTATTTT
CASSQEVAITDTQYF
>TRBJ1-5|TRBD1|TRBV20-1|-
TGCAGTGCTTCCCTTCGGGCAGGGGGAAATCAGCCCCAGCATTTT
CSASLRAGGNQPQHF
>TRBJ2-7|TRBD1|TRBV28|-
TGTGCCAGCAGGTCGGACAGGGATTTCTCCTACGAGCAGTACTTC
CASRSDRDFSYEQYF
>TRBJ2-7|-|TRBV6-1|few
TGTGCCAGCAGTGAAGCGCGCGGTGGGGTAGTCTTC
CASSEARGGVVF
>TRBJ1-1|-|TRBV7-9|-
TGTGCCAGCAGCTTACCGGGGAGCACTGAAGCTTTCTTT
CASSLPGSTEAFF
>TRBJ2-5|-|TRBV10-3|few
TGTGCCATCAGTGGACTCGAGTACCAAGAGACCCAGTACTTC
CAISGLEYQETQYF
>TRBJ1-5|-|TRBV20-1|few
TGCAGTGCTGTGGACCGAACTTATCAGCCCCAGCATTTT
CSAVDRTYQPQHF
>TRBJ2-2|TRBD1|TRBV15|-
TGTGCCACCAGGGAATCTGACAGGGATACCGGGGAGCTGTTTTTT
CATRESDRDTGELFF
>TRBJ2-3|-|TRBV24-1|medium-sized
TGTGCCACCAGTGACGTTGACACAGCTAGCACAGATACGCAGTATTTT
CATSDVDTASTDTQYF
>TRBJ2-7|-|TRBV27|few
TGTGCCAGCAGTTTCTCGGAAGGGACCTACGAGCAGTACTTC
CASSFSEGTYEQYF
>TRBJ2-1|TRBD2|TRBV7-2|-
TGTGCCAGCAGCGTACTAGCGGGAGGGCTCCATGAGCAGTTCTTC
CASSVLAGGLHEQFF
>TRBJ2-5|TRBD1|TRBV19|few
TGTGCCAGTAGTCGACAGGGCTGGGAGACCCAGTACTTC
CASSRQGWETQYF
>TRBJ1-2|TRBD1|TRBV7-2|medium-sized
TGTGCCAGCAGTCGTGACAGGGAGGGCTATGGCTACACCTTC
CASSRDREGYGYTF
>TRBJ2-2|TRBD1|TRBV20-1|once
TGCAGTGCTAGAGATGACGTCAGGGGGCACACCGGGGAGCTGTTTTTT
CSARDDVRGHTGELFF
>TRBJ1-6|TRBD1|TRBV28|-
TGTGCCAGCGTGACAGGGTATAATTCACCCCTCCACTTT
CASVTGYNSPLHF
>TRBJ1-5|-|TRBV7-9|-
TGTGCCAGCAGCTCTGTGGGGGAAAATCAGCCCCAGCATTTT
CASSSVGENQPQHF
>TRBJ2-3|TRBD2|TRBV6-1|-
TGTGCCAGCAGTGAACTAGCGGGAGGGCCAGATACGCAGTATTTT
CASSELAGGPDTQYF
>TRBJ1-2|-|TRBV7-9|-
TGTGCCAGCAGCTTAGTCCGGGAGCGTAACTATGGCTACACCTTC
CASSLVRERNYGYTF
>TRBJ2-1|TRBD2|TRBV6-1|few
TGTGCCAGCACCTCCGGGACTAGCCCCTCCAATGAGCAGTTCTTC
CASTSGTSPSNEQFF
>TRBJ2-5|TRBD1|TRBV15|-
TGTGCCACCAGCAGGTCGCCGGGACAGGGGCAAGAGACCCAGTACTTC
CATSRSPGQGQETQYF
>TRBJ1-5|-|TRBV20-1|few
TGCAGTGCTAGTACAGGGTATAGCAATCAGCCCCAGCATTTT
CSASTGYSNQPQHF
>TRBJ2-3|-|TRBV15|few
TGTGCCACCAGCAGAGATGGGACTGCTGATACGCAGTATTTT
CATSRDGTADTQYF
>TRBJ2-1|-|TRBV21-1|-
TGTGCCAGCAGCATGACTTCACGAACGACAGGGGGTTCCTACAATGAGCAGTTCTTC
CASSMTSRTTGGSYNEQFF
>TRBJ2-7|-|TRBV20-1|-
TGCAGTGCTAGCGGGGTCGAGCCCTACGAGCAGTACTTC
CSASGVEPYEQYF
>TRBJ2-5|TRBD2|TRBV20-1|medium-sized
TGCAGTGCCCGGGGACTAGTGCAGCAAGAGACCCAGTACTTC
CSARGLVQQETQYF
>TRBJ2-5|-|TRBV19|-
TGTGTCAGTTCAGGTTATTCCCAAGAGACCCAGTACTTC
CVSSGYSQETQYF
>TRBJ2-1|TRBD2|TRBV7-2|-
TGTGCCAGCAGCTTACTCGGGAGGGCCGCCGATGAGCAGTTCTTC
CASSLLGRAADEQFF
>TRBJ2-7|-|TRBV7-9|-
TGTGCCAGCAGCTGGGGACAAACTACTTACGAGCAGTACTTC
CASSWGQTTYEQYF
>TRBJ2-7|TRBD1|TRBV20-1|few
TGCAGTGCCATAACAGGGGGCTCCTACGAGCAGTACTTC
CSAITGGSYEQYF
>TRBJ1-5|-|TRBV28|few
TGTGCCAGCAGTTTAGGGGCGCGGGGGGCGCAGGGCAATCAGCCCCAGCATTTT
CASSLGARGAQGNQPQHF
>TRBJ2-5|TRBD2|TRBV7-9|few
TGTGCCAGCAACAGCGGGGTAAAAGAGACCCAGTACTTC
CASNSGVKETQYF
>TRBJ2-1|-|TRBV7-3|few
TGTGCCAGCAGCTTAGGGGGCCCAACACCCGGTGAGCAGTTCTTC
CASSLGGPTPGEQFF